The 18 T cell receptor beta chains in this list originate from one sample, sequenced in a study of blood T cell repertoires in COVID-19. The data were produced by immunoSEQ multiplex PCR, yet TCRdb's version contains in-frame clones alone and is incomplete. The sample lists some 170,000 clones, over 75% occurring once. Sequencing was done on a sample of PBMCs or T cells enriched from blood (not recorded which). These receptors originate from a human donor with acute COVID-19. The donor label of this sample is uncertain.

This clone was seen only once. The chain is built from TRBV5-1 and TRBJ2-2; the match to TRBD1 covers 7 bases. Germline V CDR1 and CDR2: SGHRS, YFSETQ. J gave up 3 bases and V 4 bases, and 3 bases lay outside the gene matches. The CDR3 has 14 residues. CDR3 protein: CASSPGTDTGELFF. The CDR3 coding sequence is TGCGCCAGCAGCCCCGGGACAGACACCGGGGAGCTGTTTTTT. Filled out from reference TRBV5-1 and TRBJ2-2, the complete variable domain reads KAGVTQTPRYLIKTRGQQVTLSCSPISGHRSVSWYQQTPGQGLQFLFEYFSETQRNKGNFPGRFSGRQFSNSRSEMNVSTLELGDSALYLCASSPGTDTGELFFGEGSRLTVL.

The chain has TRBV5-1 and TRBJ1-1; 9 bases are a match to TRBD1. V shed 4 bases and J 0 bases; nucleotides not matched to a gene: 4. Germline assignment: CDR1 SGHRS and CDR2 YFSETQ. The CDR3 runs to 15 residues. The CDR3 coding sequence is TGCGCCAGCAGCGGGACAGGGCGGGTGAACACTGAAGCTTTCTTT. This translates into CASSGTGRVNTEAFF.

This clone was observed a few times. The V gene is TRBV2, the J gene TRBJ1-5; 9 positions agree with TRBD1. Unmatched junction bases numbered 2, after V lost 4 bases and J lost 4 bases. The CDR3 totals 14 residues. CDR1 and CDR2 (germline): SNHLY, FYNNEI. The chain's CDR3 is CASSAGQGNQPQHF. The CDR3 coding sequence is TGTGCCAGCAGTGCCGGACAGGGGAATCAGCCCCAGCATTTT.

This clone was counted a single time. This rearrangement joins TRBV5-1 to TRBJ2-5; TRBD2 aligns across 11 bases. Looked up from germline, CDR1 is SGHRS and CDR2 is YFSETQ. This CDR3 contains 17 residues. V trimming: 1 base; J trimming: 3 bases; junction bases outside the gene matches: 8. The CDR3 region has the DNA TGCGCCAGCAGCTTGTCTAGCGGGGGGCCGGTCAAAGAGACCCAGTACTTC. This sequence encodes CASSLSSGGPVKETQYF.

CDR3 sequence: CASSLCKQGGDYGYTF. As DNA, the CDR3 is TGTGCCAGCAGCTTATGTAAACAGGGGGGGGACTATGGCTACACCTTC. This rearrangement joins TRBV11-3 to TRBJ1-2; 8 nucleotides match TRBD1. The CDR3 is made up of 16 amino acids. V was pared by 2 bases and J by 3 bases, with 8 bases of the junction left unmatched. Germline assignment: CDR1 SGHNT and CDR2 YENEEA.

The rearrangement links TRBV6-2 or TRBV6-3 to TRBJ2-7; tentative D call: TRBD1 (5 bases). Trimming stripped 2 bases from V and 0 bases from J, with 8 bases between. Germline V gene lookup returns CDR1 MNHEY and CDR2 SVGEGT. This CDR3 contains 14 residues. The CDR3: CASSYGHSSYEQYF. CDR3 DNA sequence: TGTGCCAGCAGTTACGGACATTCCTCCTACGAGCAGTACTTC.

The V call is TRBV19, the J call TRBJ2-2; 8 bases map to TRBD1. With 3 bases clipped from V and 4 bases from J, the junction kept 4 bases outside the gene matches. This CDR3 comprises 15 residues. Germline V gene data show CDR1 as LNHDA and CDR2 as SQIVND (reference sequence). The CDR3 coding sequence is TGTGCCAGTAGTATTGGGACAGGATCCACCGGGGAGCTGTTTTTT. This encodes CASSIGTGSTGELFF.

The V and J genes are TRBV7-6 and TRBJ2-5, with D possibly matching TRBD2 (7 bases). Trimming left V 2 bases short and J 4 bases short, with 14 bases between. The length of the CDR3 is 15 residues. Per germline, CDR1 SGHVS and CDR2 FNYEAQ. The CDR3 DNA reads TGTGCCAGCAGCTTATCGCGGGGGCCACGAGAGACCCAGTACTTC. Its translation is CASSLSRGPRETQYF.

The chain combines TRBV5-6 with TRBJ2-2; D might be TRBD2 (6 bases). V shed 0 bases and J shed 4 bases, with 10 bases lying between them. Germline CDR1 is SGHDT and CDR2 is YYEEEE. This CDR3 contains 15 residues. CDR3 nucleotides: TGTGCCAGCAGCTTGGACAAGGGACTCACCGGGGAGCTGTTTTTT. Its protein product is CASSLDKGLTGELFF. Full variable domain (rest looked up from reference TRBV5-6 and TRBJ2-2): DAGVTQSPTHLIKTRGQQVTLRCSPKSGHDTVSWYQQALGQGPQFIFQYYEEEERQRGNFPDRFSGHQFPNYSSELNVNALLLGDSALYLCASSLDKGLTGELFFGEGSRLTVL.

This sequence joins TRBV20-1 and TRBJ1-2, with D possibly TRBD1 on 6 matching bases. The germline V gene encodes CDR1 DFQATT and CDR2 SNEGSKA (reference sequence). This CDR3 is built from 11 residues. V dropped 6 bases and J dropped 8 bases, with 13 bases sitting between them. CDR3 region: CSALTGIGYTF. CDR3 bases: TGCAGTGCCTTGACAGGAATCGGCTACACCTTC.

The genes are TRBV9 and TRBJ2-3; TRBD2 agrees at 8 bases. V dropped 5 bases and J dropped 4; count of bases not matched to a gene: 12. The CDR3 sequence is 16 residues long. Germline CDR1 and CDR2: SGDLS and YYNGEE. CDR3 sequence (DNA): TGTGCCAGCAGTCAACCCCAGCGGGGGTATCCAGATACGCAGTATTTT. This translates into CASSQPQRGYPDTQYF.

The chain links TRBV14 to TRBJ2-1; 11 nucleotides line up with TRBD2. The CDR3 consists of 15 residues. From germline, CDR1 is SGHDN and CDR2 FVKESK. Trimming removed 4 bases from V and 4 bases from J; junction bases left unmatched: 3. CDR3 coding DNA: TGTGCCAGCAGCCCTACTAGCGGGGGTTACAATGAGCAGTTCTTC. Translation: CASSPTSGGYNEQFF.

The chain joins TRBV4-2 to TRBJ2-1; TRBD2 might be the D (6 bases). Trimming cost V 7 bases and J 2 bases, with 15 bases left between them. This CDR3 contains 15 residues. Germline lookup yields CDR1 LGHNA and CDR2 YNFKEQ. CDR3 loop: CASTMRGGTYNEQFF. CDR3 in DNA: TGTGCCAGCACAATGCGGGGAGGCACCTACAATGAGCAGTTCTTC.

The chain links TRBV18 to TRBJ1-3, with D hard to call. The CDR3 covers 14 residues. CDR1 and CDR2 (germline): KGHSH, LQKENI. V was pared by 0 bases and J by 4 bases, with 7 bases between. In DNA, the CDR3 is TGTGCCAGCTCACCACCGACACACGGAAACACCATATATTTT. Residues: CASSPPTHGNTIYF. The complete variable domain, with remaining parts taken from reference TRBV18 and TRBJ1-3, reads NAGVMQNPRHLVRRRGQEARLRCSPMKGHSHVYWYRQLPEEGLKFMVYLQKENIIDESGMPKERFSAEFPKEGPSILRIQQVVRGDSAAYFCASSPPTHGNTIYFGEGSWLTVV.

The chain joins TRBV7-2 to TRBJ1-2; 8 bases match TRBD1. Trimming cost V 2 bases and J 2 bases; bases outside gene matches: 7. The germline gives CDR1 SGHTA, CDR2 FQGNSA. The CDR3 covers 16 residues. The CDR3 nucleotides read TGTGCCAGCAGCTTAAGACAGGGGATTTTAAACTATGGCTACACCTTC. The encoded protein is CASSLRQGILNYGYTF.

This clone was picked up one time. The chain is built from TRBV27 and TRBJ1-2; D call uncertain. Looked up from germline, CDR1 is MNHEY and CDR2 is SMNVEV (reference sequence). V was trimmed by 4 bases and J by 2 bases, leaving 8 bases between them. This CDR3 has 13 residues. The CDR3 loop is CASSSTGNYGYTF. The CDR3 DNA reads as TGTGCCAGCAGTTCCACGGGAAACTATGGCTACACCTTC.

This rearrangement joins TRBV19 to TRBJ2-1; perhaps TRBD1 as D (5 bases). Trimming pared 7 bases from V and 9 bases from J, leaving 13 bases between. Germline lookup yields CDR1 LNHDA and CDR2 SQIVND (reference sequence). This CDR3 contains 12 residues. In DNA, the CDR3 is TGTGCCAGTACTTGGGGCAGAGGTGAGCAGTTCTTC. Encoded protein: CASTWGRGEQFF.

The chain has TRBV27 and TRBJ2-7; a possible D gene is TRBD2 (5 bases). There are 16 residues in the CDR3. The germline V gene encodes CDR1 MNHEY and CDR2 SMNVEV (reference sequence). Trimming took 0 bases from V and 2 from J, leaving 14 bases between them. CDR3 region: CASSLSWQDGTYEQYF. CDR3 DNA sequence: TGTGCCAGCAGTTTATCGTGGCAGGACGGGACCTACGAGCAGTACTTC.